The 12 T cell receptor beta chains below were found in one sample sequenced in a study of T-cell memory formation after mild COVID-19. TCRdb independently ran MiXCR on the 5' RACE reads; one entry per CDR3 protein. Among about 410,000 distinct CDR3 sequences listed, roughly a quarter were seen once. Sequencing input: PBMCs or a T cell subset sorted from them (not recorded which). These TCRs come from an adult woman who had mild COVID-19 (a few samples of this study predate the infection). Cell type and time point are not known.

J is TRBJ2-7 and V is TRBV29-1, with TRBD1 matching over 7 bases. Looked up from germline, CDR1 is SQVTM and CDR2 is ANQGSEA. The CDR3 is 12 residues long. V was pared by 5 bases and J by 7 bases, with 8 bases of the junction left unmatched. The CDR3 DNA is TGCAGCGTTCGACAGGGTAGACAGGAGCAGTACTTC. It specifies CSVRQGRQEQYF.

The chain links TRBV10-3 to TRBJ1-2; unclear D gene. Trimming cost V 3 bases and J 8 bases, with 10 bases left between them. The CDR3 spans 12 residues. CDR1 and CDR2 from the germline V gene are ENHRY and SYGVKD. The CDR3 here is CAISDRETGYTF. CDR3 nucleotide sequence: TGTGCCATCAGTGATAGGGAGACGGGCTACACCTTC.

The V and J genes are TRBV12-3 or TRBV12-4 and TRBJ2-1; TRBD1 might be the D (5 bases). The V end was cut by 3 bases, the J end by 13 bases, with 10 bases between. The CDR3 totals 11 residues. The CDR3 DNA is TGTGCCAGCAGTTTGGGGCAGTTACAGTTCTTC. This gives the protein CASSLGQLQFF.

The chain combines TRBV27 with TRBJ1-4, with D possibly matching TRBD1 (6 bases). The ends were cut back, 3 bases at V and 7 bases at J, with 21 bases in the middle. Germline CDR1 and CDR2: MNHEY and SMNVEV (reference sequence). CDR3 length equals 17 residues. The CDR3 protein is CASSLSPSGAGGEKLFF. In DNA, the CDR3 is TGTGCCAGCAGTTTGTCGCCTTCAGGGGCCGGTGGTGAAAAACTGTTTTTT.

This chain links TRBV21-1 with TRBJ1-5. TRBV21-1 is reported as a pseudogene. This CDR3 region has 16 residues. The CDR3 sequence: CASSTRGGIVGQPQHF. CDR3 sequence (DNA): TGTGCCAGCAGCACCCGCGGAGGGATTGTCGGTCAGCCCCAGCATTTT.

This clonotype appeared once. The genes are TRBV6-5 and TRBJ1-4, with no clear D. CDR3 length: 14 amino acids. Looked up from germline, CDR1 is MNHEY and CDR2 is SVGAGI. V lost 6 bases to trimming and J lost 7 bases, with 15 bases between them. The DNA of the CDR3 is TGTGCCAGCAGATATAGGGAGTTAGGTGAAAAACTGTTTTTT. This gives the protein CASRYRELGEKLFF.

This clonotype came up many times. V and J are TRBV5-1 and TRBJ2-3; no clear D. Germline V gives CDR1 SGHRS, CDR2 YFSETQ. The V end was cut by 4 bases, the J end by 6 bases, with 12 bases between. The CDR3 contains 13 residues. This CDR3 reads CASSPEPGDTQYF. CDR3 nucleotides: TGCGCCAGCAGCCCTGAGCCTGGGGATACGCAGTATTTT.

V is TRBV4-1 and J is TRBJ1-2; 7 bases are shared with TRBD1. In germline, CDR1 is MGHRA, CDR2 YSYEKL. V lost 4 bases to trimming and J lost 4 bases; unmatched junction nucleotides: 6. This CDR3 spans 14 amino acids. CDR3 coding DNA: TGCGCCAGCAGCCCGACAGGGACGATCTATGGCTACACCTTC. It translates to CASSPTGTIYGYTF.

To note about this clonotype: With a much larger clone just one base away, this may be a read error. The chain links TRBV5-1 to TRBJ2-3; TRBD1 matches 8 bases. Unmatched junction bases numbered 11, after V lost 3 bases and J lost 8 bases. Germline assignment: CDR1 SGHRS and CDR2 YFSETQ. The CDR3 spans 15 residues. The CDR3 sequence: CASSYGQGGAATQYF. Written as DNA, the CDR3 is TGCGCCAGCAGCTATGGACAGGGTGGGGCAGCTACGCAGTATTTT.

A few counts support this clonotype. DNA of the CDR3: TGTGCCAGCAGCTTAGAAATGGGCGGATACGAGCAGTACTTC. This translates into CASSLEMGGYEQYF. The V gene is TRBV7-2, the J gene TRBJ2-7; no reliable D call. This CDR3 is 14 amino acids long. The ends were cut back, 1 base at V and 4 bases at J, with 11 bases in the middle. Germline CDR1 reads SGHTA; CDR2 reads FQGNSA.

The V and J genes are TRBV30 and TRBJ2-1; TRBD2 agrees at 10 bases. CDR1 is GTSNPN and CDR2 is SVGIG in the germline V gene (reference sequence). J gave up 8 bases and V 0 bases, and 7 bases lay outside the gene matches. The CDR3 spans 15 residues. CDR3 amino acids: CAWSVFPAGGHEQFF. CDR3 DNA: TGTGCCTGGAGTGTATTTCCAGCGGGAGGGCATGAGCAGTTCTTC.

This clonotype was counted a few times. The chain links TRBV6-6 to TRBJ2-7, with 7 positions matching TRBD2. The CDR3 spans 15 residues. The V gene end was trimmed by 1 base and the J gene end by 3 bases; junction bases not matched to a gene: 6. Germline V gene lookup returns CDR1 MNHNY and CDR2 SVGAGI (reference sequence). The DNA of the CDR3 is TGTGCCAGCAGTTACTACGGCGGGAGAAGCTACGAGCAGTACTTC. Translation gives CASSYYGGRSYEQYF.